A single sample gave rise to the 20 T cell receptor beta chains below, sequenced in a study of monozygotic twins with inflammatory bowel disease. TCRdb re-analyzed the 5' RACE reads; it lists each CDR3 protein once, without DNA. The sample shows 330,000 or so distinct CDR3 sequences, and roughly 2% sits with its ten largest clones. Sequenced sample: blood. The receptors here all came from a human donor with ulcerative colitis or Crohn's disease, or a healthy co-twin of an affected twin (not recorded which).

CDR3 residues: CASSLGGLLLEETQYF. The chain carries TRBV5-1 and TRBJ2-5; absent DNA, TCRdb's TRBD2 call cannot be checked. Germline V gene sequence: CDR1 SGHRS, CDR2 YFSETQ. This CDR3 is 16 amino acids long.

The chain uses TRBV25-1 and TRBJ1-4. CDR1 is MGHDK, CDR2 SYGVNS, per germline. CDR3 length: 14 residues. The CDR3 reads CASSGYSTNEKLFF. Variable domain in full (rest from reference TRBV25-1 and TRBJ1-4): EADIYQTPRYLVIGTGKKITLECSQTMGHDKMYWYQQDPGMELHLIHYSYGVNSTEKGDLSSESTVSRIRTEHFPLTLESARPSHTSQYLCASSGYSTNEKLFFGSGTQLSVL.

The chain joins TRBV25-1 to TRBJ2-7; TCRdb indicates TRBD1, and absent DNA this call remains unverified. Germline V CDR1 and CDR2: MGHDK, SYGVNS. This CDR3 spans 15 amino acids. The chain's CDR3 is CASSPRTGGFDEQYF.

The V gene is TRBV5-1, the J gene TRBJ1-6; TCRdb picks TRBD1, but there is no DNA to check that call. Germline V gives CDR1 SGHRS, CDR2 YFSETQ. The CDR3 runs 17 residues. CDR3 in amino acids: CASSLGTGGTDNSPLHF. Together with reference TRBV5-1 and TRBJ1-6, the CDR3 gives the full variable domain: KAGVTQTPRYLIKTRGQQVTLSCSPISGHRSVSWYQQTPGQGLQFLFEYFSETQRNKGNFPGRFSGRQFSNSRSEMNVSTLELGDSALYLCASSLGTGGTDNSPLHFGNGTRLTVT.

The rearrangement joins TRBV12-3 or TRBV12-4 to TRBJ2-7; there is no DNA to check the TCRdb D call of TRBD1. This CDR3 region has 14 residues. The CDR3 is CASRGGTDSYEQYF.

V gene TRBV20-1 combines with J gene TRBJ1-5. CDR3 length: 15 amino acids. CDR1 DFQATT and CDR2 SNEGSKA come from the germline V gene (reference sequence). CDR3 amino acids: CSARDDGYSNQPQHF.

The CDR3 loop is CASSPNRDRESDAFF. The chain joins TRBV12-3 or TRBV12-4 to TRBJ1-1; the TCRdb call, TRBD1, lacks DNA for checking. This CDR3 is built from 15 residues.

The chain links TRBV28 to TRBJ2-5; the TCRdb D gene call, TRBD2, has no DNA to confirm it. This CDR3 comprises 16 residues. Germline V lookup: CDR1 MDHEN, CDR2 SYDVKM. The CDR3 is CASSLTASGGQETQYF.

The chain employs TRBV27 and TRBJ2-7; with no DNA, the TCRdb D assignment of TRBD1 cannot be verified. The CDR3 totals 15 residues. Germline V gene sequence: CDR1 MNHEY, CDR2 SMNVEV (reference sequence). The CDR3: CASSTQGISTYEQYF.

The rearrangement joins TRBV12-3 or TRBV12-4 to TRBJ2-1. The CDR3 runs 16 residues. The CDR3 is CASSLSSGGPYNEQFF.

The chain couples TRBV7-2 to TRBJ1-6; TCRdb's D call of TRBD1 is untestable without DNA. Germline lookup yields CDR1 SGHTA and CDR2 FQGNSA. The CDR3 consists of 16 residues. CDR3: CASSSLTSGYNSPLHF.

This chain connects TRBV20-1 to TRBJ1-5. This CDR3 comprises 13 residues. Germline CDR1 and CDR2: DFQATT and SNEGSKA (reference sequence). The CDR3 loop is CSARADSNQPQHF.

The J gene is TRBJ1-1, the V gene TRBV20-1; checking the TCRdb D call of TRBD1 is not possible without DNA. There are 12 residues in the CDR3. Germline V gives CDR1 DFQATT, CDR2 SNEGSKA (reference sequence). The CDR3 sequence is CSARNGGSQAFF.

The chain joins TRBV7-9 to TRBJ2-1; TCRdb lists TRBD2, though no DNA is available to test this call. CDR1 and CDR2 (germline): SEHNR, FQNEAQ (reference sequence). The length of the CDR3 is 17 residues. The CDR3 region is CASSSGRGLADNNEQFF.

The rearrangement links TRBV24-1 to TRBJ2-5; TCRdb calls TRBD1, which cannot be checked without DNA. Germline V gives CDR1 KGHDR, CDR2 SFDVKD. The CDR3 consists of 15 residues. The CDR3 protein is CATSAMTGGAETQYF.

V gene TRBV29-1 combines with J gene TRBJ2-7; TCRdb's D gene call, TRBD1, goes unchecked for lack of DNA. Germline V gives CDR1 SQVTM, CDR2 ANQGSEA. The length of the CDR3 is 13 residues. The CDR3 loop reads CSVDGQGAGEQYF.

The chain combines TRBV19 with TRBJ2-1; the D call of TRBD2 rests on TCRdb alone, since no DNA is present to check it. This CDR3 spans 16 amino acids. Germline values: CDR1 LNHDA, CDR2 SQIVND (reference sequence). The CDR3 here is CASSSPGTFDGVEQFF.

V is TRBV27 and J is TRBJ2-1; TCRdb indicates TRBD2, and absent DNA this call remains unverified. CDR3 length: 15 residues. The germline V gene has CDR1 MNHEY and CDR2 SMNVEV (reference sequence). CDR3 region: CASSLGGSFSNEQFF.

V is TRBV5-5 and J is TRBJ1-4; TCRdb gives TRBD1 as the D gene, but with no DNA this cannot be confirmed. The CDR3 extends over 17 amino acids. CDR1 is SGHKS, CDR2 YYEKEE, per germline (reference sequence). This CDR3 reads CASRPSRGVATNEKLFF.

CDR3 region: CATSVATGDTGELFF. The chain recombines TRBV24-1 with TRBJ2-2; lacking DNA, the TRBD1 call made by TCRdb goes unchecked. Germline CDR1 is KGHDR and CDR2 is SFDVKD. CDR3 length: 15 residues.